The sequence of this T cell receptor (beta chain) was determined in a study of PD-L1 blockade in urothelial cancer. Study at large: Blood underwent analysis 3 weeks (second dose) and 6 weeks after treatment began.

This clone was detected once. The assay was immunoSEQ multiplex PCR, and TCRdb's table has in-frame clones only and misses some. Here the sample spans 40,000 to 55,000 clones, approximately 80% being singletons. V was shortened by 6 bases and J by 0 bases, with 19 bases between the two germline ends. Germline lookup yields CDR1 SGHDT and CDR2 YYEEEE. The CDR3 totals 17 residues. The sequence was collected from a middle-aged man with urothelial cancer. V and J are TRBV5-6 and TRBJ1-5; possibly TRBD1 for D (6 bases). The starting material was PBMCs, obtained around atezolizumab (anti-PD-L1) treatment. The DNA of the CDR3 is TGTGCCAGCACCCTGGGAGGGGGTCTCAATAGCAATCAGCCCCAGCATTTT. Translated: CASTLGGGLNSNQPQHF.